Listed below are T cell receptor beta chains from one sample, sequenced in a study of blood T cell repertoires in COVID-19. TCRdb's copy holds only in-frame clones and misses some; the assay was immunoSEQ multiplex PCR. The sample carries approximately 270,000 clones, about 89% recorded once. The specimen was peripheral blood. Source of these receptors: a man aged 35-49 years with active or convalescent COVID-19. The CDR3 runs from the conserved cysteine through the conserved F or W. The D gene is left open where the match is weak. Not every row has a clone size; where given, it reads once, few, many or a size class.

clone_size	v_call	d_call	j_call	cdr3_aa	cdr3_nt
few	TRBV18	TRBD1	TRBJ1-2	CASSPRSAGGNYGYTF	TGTGCCAGCTCACCACGATCTGCAGGGGGCAACTATGGCTACACCTTC
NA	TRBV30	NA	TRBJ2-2	CAQESGELFF	TGTGCCCAAGAGTCCGGGGAGCTGTTTTTT
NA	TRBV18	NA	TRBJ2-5	CASSTGAQETQYF	TGTGCCAGCTCGACGGGAGCCCAAGAGACCCAGTACTTC
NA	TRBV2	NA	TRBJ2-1	CASRRDNNEQFF	TGTGCCAGCAGACGAGACAACAATGAGCAGTTCTTC
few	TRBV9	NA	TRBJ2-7	CASSVELGEQYF	TGTGCCAGCAGCGTAGAACTAGGCGAGCAGTACTTC
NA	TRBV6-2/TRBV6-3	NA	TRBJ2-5	CASSYGGKETQYF	TGTGCCAGCAGTTACGGTGGCAAGGAGACCCAGTACTTC
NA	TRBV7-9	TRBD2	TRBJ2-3	CASSLGNSGASPDTQYF	TGTGCCAGCAGCTTAGGGAATAGCGGGGCATCCCCAGATACGCAGTATTTT
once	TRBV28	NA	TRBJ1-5	CASSLGRNQPQHF	TGTGCCAGCAGTTTAGGCAGAAATCAGCCCCAGCATTTT
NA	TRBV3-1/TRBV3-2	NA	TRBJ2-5	CASSPQGETQYF	TGTGCCAGCAGCCCCCAGGGAGAGACCCAGTACTTC
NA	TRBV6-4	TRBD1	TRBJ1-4	CASSDWDREQTNEKLFF	TGTGCCAGCAGTGACTGGGACAGGGAACAGACTAATGAAAAACTGTTTTTT
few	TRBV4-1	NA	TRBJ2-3	CASSHRADGADTQYF	TGCGCCAGCAGCCACCGAGCGGATGGGGCAGATACGCAGTATTTT
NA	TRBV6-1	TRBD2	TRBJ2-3	CASSEGVAGGPMADTQYF	TGTGCCAGCAGTGAAGGGGTAGCGGGGGGGCCAATGGCAGATACGCAGTATTTT
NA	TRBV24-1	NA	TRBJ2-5	CATSDSILETQYF	TGTGCCACCAGTGATTCTATACTTGAGACCCAGTACTTC
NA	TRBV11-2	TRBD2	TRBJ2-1	CASSFSGSYNEQFF	TGTGCCAGCAGCTTCAGCGGGAGCTACAATGAGCAGTTCTTC
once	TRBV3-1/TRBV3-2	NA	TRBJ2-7	CASSPWVESYEQYF	TGTGCCAGCAGTCCCTGGGTGGAGTCATACGAGCAGTACTTC
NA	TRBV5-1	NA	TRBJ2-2	CASSLGHGELFF	TGCGCCAGCAGCTTGGGTCACGGGGAGCTGTTTTTT
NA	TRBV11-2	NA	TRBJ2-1	CASSLEWTNRDSEQFF	TGTGCCAGCAGCTTAGAGTGGACCAACCGGGATAGTGAGCAGTTCTTC
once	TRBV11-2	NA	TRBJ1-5	CASSARGNDNQPQHF	TGTGCCAGCAGCGCGAGGGGGAATGACAATCAGCCCCAGCATTTT
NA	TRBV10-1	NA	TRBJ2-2	CASSERLGGGELFF	TGCGCCAGCAGTGAGCGACTAGGAGGCGGGGAGCTGTTTTTT
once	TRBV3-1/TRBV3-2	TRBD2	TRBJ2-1	CASTPGGSEQFF	TGTGCCAGCACCCCGGGGGGAAGTGAGCAGTTCTTC
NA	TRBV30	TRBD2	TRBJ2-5	CAWSGGGGTQETQYF	TGTGCCTGGAGTGGGGGCGGGGGGACACAAGAGACCCAGTACTTC
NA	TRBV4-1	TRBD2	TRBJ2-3	CASSQDGASGSTDTQYF	TGCGCCAGCAGCCAAGATGGGGCTAGCGGGAGCACAGATACGCAGTATTTT
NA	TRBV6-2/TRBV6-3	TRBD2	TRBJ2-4	CASSYSSGRQYF	TGTGCCAGCAGTTACTCTAGCGGGAGGCAGTACTTC
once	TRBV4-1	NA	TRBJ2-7	CASSQDEGEPYEQYF	TGCGCCAGCAGCCAAGACGAGGGGGAACCCTACGAGCAGTACTTC
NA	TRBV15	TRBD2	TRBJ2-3	CATSRGESSGWWGTDTQYF	TGTGCCACCAGCAGAGGCGAATCTAGCGGATGGTGGGGCACAGATACGCAGTATTTT
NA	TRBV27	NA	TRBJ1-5	CASGPGDQPQHF	TGTGCCAGCGGCCCCGGGGATCAGCCCCAGCATTTT
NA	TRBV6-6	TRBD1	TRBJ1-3	CASSPRGNTIYF	TGTGCCAGCAGCCCCAGGGGGAACACCATATATTTT
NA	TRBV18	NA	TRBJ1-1	CASSPREGDMNTEAFF	TGTGCCAGCTCACCGAGGGAGGGAGACATGAACACTGAAGCTTTCTTT
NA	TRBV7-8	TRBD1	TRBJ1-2	CASSHGQGAGGYTF	TGTGCCAGCAGCCATGGACAGGGGGCGGGTGGCTACACCTTC
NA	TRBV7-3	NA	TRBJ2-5	CASSRLGVGQETQYF	TGTGCCAGCAGCCGGCTAGGGGTCGGCCAAGAGACCCAGTACTTC
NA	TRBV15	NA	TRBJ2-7	CATSSSFQGGNEQYF	TGTGCCACCAGCAGTTCCTTCCAGGGGGGTAACGAGCAGTACTTC
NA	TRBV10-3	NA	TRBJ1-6	CAISDPFYNSPLHF	TGTGCCATCAGTGATCCGTTCTATAATTCACCCCTCCACTTT
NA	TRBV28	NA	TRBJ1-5	CASSFVTDRQPQHF	TGTGCCAGCAGTTTCGTGACTGATCGTCAGCCCCAGCATTTT
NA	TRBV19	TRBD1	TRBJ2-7	CASSTGTGGTYEQYF	TGTGCCAGTAGCACCGGGACAGGGGGTACCTACGAGCAGTACTTC
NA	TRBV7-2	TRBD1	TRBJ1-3	CAGQGQGAGNTIYF	TGTGCCGGGCAGGGACAGGGGGCAGGAAACACCATATATTTT
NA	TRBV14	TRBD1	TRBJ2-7	CASSQSWTGGYEQYF	TGTGCCAGCAGCCAAAGCTGGACAGGAGGCTACGAGCAGTACTTC
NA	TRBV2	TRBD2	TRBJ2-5	CARQREEETQYF	TGTGCCAGACAACGGGAGGAGGAGACCCAGTACTTC